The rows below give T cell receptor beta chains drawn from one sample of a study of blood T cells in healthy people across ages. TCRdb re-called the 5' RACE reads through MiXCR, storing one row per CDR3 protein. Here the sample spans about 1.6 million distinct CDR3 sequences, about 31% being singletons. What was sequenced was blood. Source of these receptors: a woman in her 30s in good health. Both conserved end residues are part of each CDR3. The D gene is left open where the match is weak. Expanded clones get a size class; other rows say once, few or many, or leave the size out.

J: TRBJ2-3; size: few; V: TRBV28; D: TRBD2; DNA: TGTGCCAGCAGTTTAAGGGCAGCGGGAGGTGATACGCAGTATTTT; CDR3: CASSLRAAGGDTQYF
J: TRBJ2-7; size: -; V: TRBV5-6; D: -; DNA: TGTGCCAGCACCGGAGGGGGCTTCGACGAGCAGTACTTC; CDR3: CASTGGGFDEQYF
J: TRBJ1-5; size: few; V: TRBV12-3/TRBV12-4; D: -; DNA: TGTGCCAGCAGTTTGTACGGGGATCAGCCCCAGCATTTT; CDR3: CASSLYGDQPQHF
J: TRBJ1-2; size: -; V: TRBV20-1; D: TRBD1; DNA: TGCAGTGCTAGAGGTGGCCCACAGGGGGCAAACTATGGCTACACCTTC; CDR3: CSARGGPQGANYGYTF
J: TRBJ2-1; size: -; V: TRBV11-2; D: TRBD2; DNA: TGTGCCAGCAGCTTAGATCTAGCGGGAGGGCCCTACAATGAGCAGTTCTTC; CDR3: CASSLDLAGGPYNEQFF
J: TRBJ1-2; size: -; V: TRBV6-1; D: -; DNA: TGTGCCAGCAGGAAGCTGCCCCCCTATGGCTACACCTTC; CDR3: CASRKLPPYGYTF
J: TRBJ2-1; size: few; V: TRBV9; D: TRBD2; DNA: TGTGCCAGCAGCGTAGCGGGGGGGCCCTATGAGCAGTTCTTC; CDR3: CASSVAGGPYEQFF
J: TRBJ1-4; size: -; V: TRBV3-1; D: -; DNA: TGTGCCAGCAGCCAAGGGCTTCCGTGGGAAAAACTGTTTTTT; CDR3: CASSQGLPWEKLFF
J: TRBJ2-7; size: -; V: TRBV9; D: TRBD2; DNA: TGTGCCAGCAGCTCCCGATCTGGACTAGCGGGGATCTACAATGAGCAGTACTTC; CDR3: CASSSRSGLAGIYNEQYF
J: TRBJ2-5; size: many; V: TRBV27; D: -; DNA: TGTGCCAGCAGTTTGACCCCCCCGGGGCTGGGAAGGGAGACCCAGTACTTC; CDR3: CASSLTPPGLGRETQYF
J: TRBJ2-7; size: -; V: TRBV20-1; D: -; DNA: TGCAGTGCCATAGGACAGTCCTACGAGCAGTACTTC; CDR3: CSAIGQSYEQYF
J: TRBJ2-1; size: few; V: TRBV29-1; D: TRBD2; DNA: TGCAGCGTCCCCGGACTAGCGGAAGTTAATGAGCAGTTCTTC; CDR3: CSVPGLAEVNEQFF
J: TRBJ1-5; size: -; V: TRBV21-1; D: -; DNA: TGTGCCAGTGACAGCCAGGGTCGAAATCAGCCCCAGCATTTT; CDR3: CASDSQGRNQPQHF
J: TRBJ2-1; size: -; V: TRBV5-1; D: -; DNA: TGCGCCAGCGCCAAGGGACGGGAAAACAATGAGCAGTTCTTC; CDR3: CASAKGRENNEQFF
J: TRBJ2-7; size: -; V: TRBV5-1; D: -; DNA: TGCGCCAGCAGCTTGAACCCGACATTCTCCTTTTACGAGCAGTACTTC; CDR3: CASSLNPTFSFYEQYF
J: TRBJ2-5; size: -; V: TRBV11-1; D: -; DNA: TGTGCCAGCAGCTTAGACGGTCAGGGCCAGACCCAGTACTTC; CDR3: CASSLDGQGQTQYF
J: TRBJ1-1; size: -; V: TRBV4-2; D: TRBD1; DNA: TGTGCCAGCAGCACCCCCGGGACAGGGCTGAACTCTGAAGCTTTCTTT; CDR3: CASSTPGTGLNSEAFF
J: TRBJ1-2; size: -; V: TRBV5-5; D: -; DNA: TGTGCCAGCAGCTTGTATGGGGGGCAATCCCGAAGTAACTATGGCTGCACCTTC; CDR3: CASSLYGGQSRSNYGCTF
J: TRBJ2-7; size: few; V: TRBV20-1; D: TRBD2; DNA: TGCAGTGCTAGAGGCGGGGTCCTAGCGGGAGGGTTCGAGCAGTACTTC; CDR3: CSARGGVLAGGFEQYF
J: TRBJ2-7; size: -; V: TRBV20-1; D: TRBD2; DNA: TGCAGTGCCAGCATGGCCAGCGGGAGTAAGGACGAGCAGTACTTC; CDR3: CSASMASGSKDEQYF
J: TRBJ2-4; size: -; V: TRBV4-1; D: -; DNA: TGCGCCAGCAGCCCGCCGGGGCAGGCCCAAAACATTCAGTACTTC; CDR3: CASSPPGQAQNIQYF
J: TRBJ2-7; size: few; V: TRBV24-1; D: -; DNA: TGTGCCACCCGGGGGACACCATACGAGCAGTACTTC; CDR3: CATRGTPYEQYF
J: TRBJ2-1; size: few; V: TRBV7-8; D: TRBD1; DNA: TGTGCCAGCAGCGTTAAAGTGGACAGGGCCTATGAGCAGTTCTTC; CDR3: CASSVKVDRAYEQFF
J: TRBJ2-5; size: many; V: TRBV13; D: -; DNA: TGTGCCAGCAGGTGGGGTCCGAAGTCGGAGACCCAGTACTTC; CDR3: CASRWGPKSETQYF
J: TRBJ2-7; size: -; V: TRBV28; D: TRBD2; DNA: TGTGCCAGCAGTTTAACTAGCGGGAGTAAGATCTACGAGCAGTACTTC; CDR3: CASSLTSGSKIYEQYF
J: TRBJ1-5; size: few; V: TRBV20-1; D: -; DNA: TGCAGTGCTATGGAGGGGATCCAGCCCCAGCATTTT; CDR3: CSAMEGIQPQHF
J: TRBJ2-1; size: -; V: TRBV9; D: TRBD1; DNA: TGTGCCAGCGGCCGGGACAGGGGGCGCAATGAGCAGTTCTTC; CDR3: CASGRDRGRNEQFF
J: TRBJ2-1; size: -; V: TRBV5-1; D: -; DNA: TGCGCCAGCAGTTCAGACGGGAGCGCGGTCGATGAGCAGTTCTTC; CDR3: CASSSDGSAVDEQFF
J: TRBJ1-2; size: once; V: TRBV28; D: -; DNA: TGTGCCAGCAGTTTAAGGAGGCATGGCTACACCTTC; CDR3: CASSLRRHGYTF